Reported below is one TCR beta chain. What it binds is not known. The source of the sample is a study of cytomegalovirus exposure and HLA in healthy donors. Study overall: Inside one of the first data releases sat about 85 million unique TCRs taken from HLA-typed donors. Overall study findings and caveats: The productive fraction for most TCR beta V segments was about 90% or about 30% in an earlier analysis. When analyzed later, a missense DCLRE1C variant was found to be linked to TCR beta V- and J-gene trimming.

The PCR was carried out with 60 Vbeta primers and 13 Jbeta primers. Libraries were prepared by immunoSEQ multiplex PCR; TCRdb keeps only in-frame clonotypes and omits some of them. Here the sample spans fewer than 250,000 clones, about 82% being singletons. Germline V gene sequence: CDR1 SGHDT, CDR2 YYEEEE. V was shortened by 0 bases and J by 7 bases, with 10 bases between the two germline ends. CDR3 size: 13 residues. This chain connects TRBV5-6 to TRBJ1-2, with a weak D call TRBD1 (6 bases). The receptor was isolated from a man younger than 45 in good health and CMV-seronegative. Input material: PBMCs. For the CDR3, the DNA is TGTGCCAGCAGCTTGGACAGGGATTCTGGCTACACCTTC. Translation: CASSLDRDSGYTF.